The 27 T cell receptor beta chains presented below share a single source sample, sequenced in a study of T cell responses to AZD1222 COVID-19 vaccine. Sequencing used immunoSEQ multiplex PCR; TCRdb keeps in-frame clones, though not all of them. The data show around 200,000 clones, over 85% seen once. The specimen comprised peripheral blood, sampled on day 0 of AZD1222 vaccination. The origin of the receptors is an adult in good health.

The chain employs TRBV6-5 and TRBJ1-2, with D hard to call. V lost 2 bases to trimming and J lost 7 bases, with 17 bases between them. The CDR3 contains 15 residues. Looked up from germline, CDR1 is MNHEY and CDR2 is SVGAGI. The CDR3 sequence: CASSYRSHPVSGYTF. The CDR3 DNA sequence: TGTGCCAGCAGTTACCGATCTCACCCGGTATCTGGCTACACCTTC.

This clone has more than one count but fewer than ten. CDR3 protein: CASSPGTHYEQYF. DNA for the CDR3: TGTGCCAGTAGTCCCGGGACCCACTACGAGCAGTACTTC. J is TRBJ2-7 and V is TRBV19; either TRBD1 or TRBD2 may fit D (5 bases each). CDR1 and CDR2 (germline): LNHDA, SQIVND (reference sequence). The V end was cut by 5 bases, the J end by 3 bases, with 11 bases between. There are 13 residues in the CDR3.

The rearrangement uses TRBV7-9 and TRBJ1-2; D is unresolved. This CDR3 spans 13 amino acids. The V and J ends lost 5 bases and 2 bases respectively, with 9 bases between them. CDR1 and CDR2 (germline): SEHNR, FQNEAQ (reference sequence). The CDR3 here is CASSKQKNYGYTF. In DNA form, the CDR3 reads TGTGCCAGCAGCAAACAGAAAAACTATGGCTACACCTTC.

The gene calls are TRBV7-9 and TRBJ2-1; D is unresolved. Trimming took 3 bases from V and 7 from J, leaving 13 bases between them. Germline V gives CDR1 SEHNR, CDR2 FQNEAQ (reference sequence). CDR3 length: 14 residues. In DNA form, the CDR3 reads TGTGCCAGCAGCTTTTCTTCGTCGAGGAATGAGCAGTTCTTC. Protein: CASSFSSSRNEQFF.

The chain links TRBV5-8 to TRBJ1-6; weak D call: TRBD1 (5 bases). CDR1 and CDR2 (germline): SGHTS, YDEGEE. CDR3 length: 13 amino acids. The CDR3 DNA sequence: TGTGCAGGCGGGGGTGGCTATAATTCACCCCTCCACTTT. Its protein is CAGGGGYNSPLHF.

The rearrangement uses TRBV5-1 and TRBJ2-1, with D possibly being TRBD2 (6 bases). The V and J ends lost 1 base and 7 bases respectively, with 9 bases between them. CDR3 length: 13 residues. CDR1 is SGHRS and CDR2 is YFSETQ in the germline V gene. The CDR3 spells CASSLYGGNEQFF. The CDR3 DNA sequence: TGCGCCAGCAGCTTGTACGGGGGTAATGAGCAGTTCTTC.

The V call is TRBV15, the J call TRBJ1-1; D is uncertain. There are 15 residues in the CDR3. CDR1 and CDR2 (germline): LNHNV, YYDKDF (reference sequence). Trimming took off 0 bases at V and 5 bases at J, with 13 bases between the two ends. Written as DNA, the CDR3 is TGTGCCACCAGCAGAGATAGAGGACTTAGGACTGAAGCTTTCTTT. Its protein product is CATSRDRGLRTEAFF.

V and J are TRBV6-2 or TRBV6-3 and TRBJ1-2; 9 bases match TRBD1. Germline values: CDR1 MNHEY, CDR2 SVGEGT. V was pared by 2 bases and J by 2 bases, with 6 bases of the junction left unmatched. The CDR3 contains 16 residues. This CDR3 is CASSYADRGVNYGYTF. The CDR3 DNA reads as TGTGCCAGCAGTTACGCAGACAGGGGGGTGAACTATGGCTACACCTTC.

The rearrangement uses TRBV3-1 (or the pseudogene TRBV3-2) and TRBJ1-1; D unclear. In germline, CDR1 is LGHDT, CDR2 YNNKEL (reference sequence). The V and J ends lost 4 bases and 4 bases respectively, with 16 bases between them. The length of the CDR3 is 15 residues. CDR3 in DNA: TGTGCCAGCAGCCCATTCGGATCCCGCGGCACTGAAGCTTTCTTT. It encodes CASSPFGSRGTEAFF.

The chain links TRBV10-2 to TRBJ2-3, with TRBD1 matching over 11 bases. CDR3 length: 15 residues. Germline assignment: CDR1 WSHSY and CDR2 SAAADI. The V gene end was trimmed by 3 bases and the J gene end by 4 bases; junction bases not matched to a gene: 3. The DNA of the CDR3 is TGCGCCAGCAGTGAACCGGGACAGGGGGCAGATACGCAGTATTTT. Translation gives CASSEPGQGADTQYF.

The chain employs TRBV6-4 and TRBJ1-2; D remains ambiguous. Trimming left V 3 bases short and J 4 bases short, with 9 bases between. The CDR3 totals 13 residues. CDR1 MRHNA and CDR2 SNTAGT come from the germline V gene. The CDR3 coding sequence is TGTGCCAGCAGTGATGACGGCCTCTATGGCTACACCTTC. Protein product: CASSDDGLYGYTF.

The chain carries TRBV5-6 and TRBJ1-5; D may be TRBD1 (6 bases). Germline-derived CDR1 and CDR2 are SGHDT and YYEEEE. Deletions cut 7 bases from V and 4 bases from J, with 21 bases between. The CDR3 sequence is 16 residues long. The CDR3 is CASAVREQGQNQPQHF. DNA for the CDR3: TGTGCCAGCGCGGTGCGGGAGCAGGGACAAAATCAGCCCCAGCATTTT.

V is TRBV19 and J is TRBJ1-1; D is uncertain. Trimming left V 7 bases short and J 1 base short, with 7 bases between. This CDR3 is built from 12 residues. From germline, CDR1 is LNHDA and CDR2 SQIVND (reference sequence). CDR3 residues: CASKRPNTEAFF. CDR3 nucleotide sequence: TGTGCCAGTAAGCGGCCGAACACTGAAGCTTTCTTT.

The rearrangement links TRBV5-5 to TRBJ1-5; D call uncertain. The V gene lost 2 bases and the J gene lost 4 bases, with 10 bases spanning the gap. The CDR3 consists of 14 residues. Germline CDR1 reads SGHKS; CDR2 reads YYEKEE (reference sequence). The CDR3 region is CASSFEALNQPQHF. In nucleotides, the CDR3 is TGTGCCAGCAGCTTTGAGGCCCTGAATCAGCCCCAGCATTTT.

The V call is TRBV10-3, the J call TRBJ1-1; D possibly corresponds to TRBD1 (6 bases). The CDR3 is 14 residues long. CDR1 and CDR2 (germline): ENHRY, SYGVKD. Trimming left V 3 bases short and J 2 bases short, with 10 bases between. The CDR3 reads CAISDVGGNTEAFF. The CDR3 nucleotides are TGTGCCATCAGTGATGTAGGGGGAAACACTGAAGCTTTCTTT.

The chain links TRBV29-1 to TRBJ1-1; tentatively, D is TRBD1 (5 bases). The germline gives CDR1 SQVTM, CDR2 ANQGSEA. With 3 bases removed from V and 0 bases from J, the gap between germline ends came to 8 bases. CDR3 size: 13 residues. The CDR3 region is CSVETEMNTEAFF. The CDR3 nucleotides are TGCAGCGTTGAGACAGAGATGAACACTGAAGCTTTCTTT.

This clone has just a few counts. The chain combines TRBV5-6 with TRBJ1-5, with 10 bases lining up with TRBD1. In germline, CDR1 is SGHDT, CDR2 YYEEEE. The CDR3 runs 16 residues. V was pared by 4 bases and J by 4 bases, with 8 bases of the junction left unmatched. This CDR3 reads CASSVSGTGANQPQHF. In DNA form, the CDR3 reads TGTGCCAGCAGCGTCTCCGGGACAGGGGCAAATCAGCCCCAGCATTTT.

This chain connects TRBV27 to TRBJ1-2; D is perhaps TRBD1 (5 bases). The ends were cut back, 6 bases at V and 3 bases at J, with 11 bases in the middle. Germline V lookup: CDR1 MNHEY, CDR2 SMNVEV (reference sequence). The CDR3 contains 13 residues. Here the CDR3 reads CASRRGGDYGYTF. CDR3 coding DNA: TGTGCCAGCAGGCGGGGCGGAGACTATGGCTACACCTTC.

The chain recombines TRBV27 with TRBJ1-4, with no clear D. The germline gives CDR1 MNHEY, CDR2 SMNVEV (reference sequence). The V end was cut by 5 bases, the J end by 5 bases, with 12 bases between. This CDR3 contains 14 residues. The CDR3 DNA sequence: TGTGCCAGCAGTCCAAGGTACCTGAATGAAAAACTGTTTTTT. Amino acids: CASSPRYLNEKLFF.

The gene calls are TRBV27 and TRBJ1-6; no definite D call. V lost 5 bases and J 9 bases, leaving 8 bases between the germline ends. This CDR3 has 12 amino acids. The germline CDR1 and CDR2 sequences are MNHEY and SMNVEV (reference sequence). The CDR3 DNA reads TGTGCCAGCAGTCCCTTTAGTTCACCCCTCCACTTT. Translating gives CASSPFSSPLHF.

V and J are TRBV19 and TRBJ1-3, with D possibly TRBD1 on 6 matching bases. Germline lookup yields CDR1 LNHDA and CDR2 SQIVND (reference sequence). Trimming left V 4 bases short and J 4 bases short, with 20 bases between. The CDR3 totals 17 residues. CDR3 sequence (DNA): TGTGCCAGTAGTACAGGGGTGAGGGGCTCGGGAGGAAACACCATATATTTT. Residues: CASSTGVRGSGGNTIYF.

A single count supports this clone. The chain couples TRBV3-1 (or the pseudogene TRBV3-2) to TRBJ2-3, with 7 nucleotides matching TRBD1. Germline CDR1 is LGHDT and CDR2 is YNNKEL (reference sequence). This CDR3 has 13 amino acids. V lost 4 bases and J lost 4; bases outside the gene matches: 2. Here the CDR3 DNA reads TGTGCCAGCAGCCGACAGGGTTCAGATACGCAGTATTTT. This codes for CASSRQGSDTQYF.

This rearrangement joins TRBV6-2 or TRBV6-3 to TRBJ1-2; D call uncertain. The ends were cut back, 4 bases at V and 0 bases at J, with 6 bases in the middle. The germline V gene has CDR1 MNHEY and CDR2 SVGEGT. The CDR3 length is 13 residues. As DNA, the CDR3 is TGTGCCAGCAGTTCTAGTACTAACTATGGCTACACCTTC. Translated: CASSSSTNYGYTF.

The V gene is TRBV29-1, the J gene TRBJ2-3; 10 bases agree with TRBD2. The CDR3 consists of 17 residues. The germline gives CDR1 SQVTM, CDR2 ANQGSEA. J was trimmed by 0 bases and V by 8 bases; bases with no gene match: 14. This CDR3 reads CSHRPRLAGISTDTQYF. CDR3 nucleotides: TGCAGCCACAGACCCCGACTAGCGGGTATTAGCACAGATACGCAGTATTTT.

This sequence joins TRBV5-1 and TRBJ1-2; tentatively, D is TRBD1 (6 bases). CDR1 is SGHRS and CDR2 is YFSETQ in the germline V gene. This CDR3 has 13 residues. Between the trimmed V and J ends, which lost 1 base and 4 bases, there was a span of 8 bases. The CDR3, as DNA: TGCGCCAGCAGCTTGAGGGGGGCCTATGGCTACACCTTC. Translating gives CASSLRGAYGYTF. The full variable domain, in which reference TRBV5-1 and TRBJ1-2 provide the parts outside the CDR3, is KAGVTQTPRYLIKTRGQQVTLSCSPISGHRSVSWYQQTPGQGLQFLFEYFSETQRNKGNFPGRFSGRQFSNSRSEMNVSTLELGDSALYLCASSLRGAYGYTFGSGTRLTVV.

This rearrangement joins TRBV4-2 to TRBJ2-3; unclear D gene. The CDR3 covers 16 residues. Per the germline V gene, CDR1 is LGHNA and CDR2 is YNFKEQ. V gave up 4 bases and J gave up 0 bases, with 14 bases separating them. CDR3 nucleotides: TGTGCCAGCAGCCCCCCACGCGTGGGTAGCACAGATACGCAGTATTTT. This encodes CASSPPRVGSTDTQYF.

This chain uses TRBV9 with TRBJ2-3; D gene unclear. Germline V CDR1 and CDR2: SGDLS, YYNGEE. The germline V and J ends were trimmed by 3 bases and 2 bases, with 4 bases remaining between them. The CDR3 length is 12 residues. CDR3 protein: CASSEYTDTQYF. Here the CDR3 DNA reads TGTGCCAGCAGCGAGTACACAGATACGCAGTATTTT. Combining the CDR3 with reference TRBV9 and TRBJ2-3 gives the whole variable domain DSGVTQTPKHLITATGQRVTLRCSPRSGDLSVYWYQQSLDQGLQFLIQYYNGEERAKGNILERFSAQQFPDLHSELNLSSLELGDSALYFCASSEYTDTQYFGPGTRLTVL.